The 20 T cell receptor beta chains reported below all come from one sample, sequenced in a study of Ad26.COV2.S vaccination and SARS-CoV-2 variants. Using immunoSEQ multiplex PCR, the repertoire was profiled, and TCRdb retains in-frame clones only, with some absent. Among some 460,000 clones listed, about nine tenths were seen once. Treatment defined: around 19 received Ad26.COV2.S at low or high dose, single or two shots; about 5 received placebo; per-sample allocation not given. Vaccine and placebo recipients were sampled on day 63 after the first injection. The starting material was peripheral blood, obtained in a trial of Ad26.COV2.S vaccine versus placebo. Every receptor here comes from a person aged 18 to 59 who received the Ad26.COV2.S COVID-19 vaccine or a placebo.

This rearrangement joins TRBV15 to TRBJ2-7, with 13 bases identical to TRBD2. This CDR3 region has 16 residues. Germline V gene data show CDR1 as LNHNV and CDR2 as YYDKDF (reference sequence). V dropped 3 bases and J dropped 1; count of bases not matched to a gene: 3. As DNA, the CDR3 is TGTGCCACCAGCAGGGGGACTAGCGGGGCTTCCTACGAGCAGTACTTC. Translating it yields CATSRGTSGASYEQYF. Full variable domain (outside the CDR3, taken from reference TRBV15 and TRBJ2-7): DAMVIQNPRYQVTQFGKPVTLSCSQTLNHNVMYWYQQKSSQAPKLLFHYYDKDFNNEADTPDNFQSRRPNTSFCFLDIRSPGLGDTAMYLCATSRGTSGASYEQYFGPGTRLTVT.

The chain couples TRBV25-1 to TRBJ2-5; 9 bases map to TRBD1. This CDR3 comprises 13 residues. V gave up 4 bases and J gave up 7 bases; unmatched junction bases: 4. From germline, CDR1 is MGHDK and CDR2 SYGVNS. The CDR3 sequence: CASSAQGAGTQYF. The CDR3 bases are TGTGCCAGCAGTGCACAGGGGGCCGGGACCCAGTACTTC.

Regarding this clone: The junction differs from germline at one of its ends, possibly a read error. The rearrangement links TRBV7-2 to TRBJ2-1; perhaps D is TRBD1 or TRBD2 (5 bases each). Germline V gives CDR1 SGHTA, CDR2 FQGNSA. This CDR3 region has 16 residues. CDR3 coding DNA: TGTGCCAGCAGCCTAGCTGGGGCCGGGATCTACAATGAGCAGTTCTTC. Translating it yields CASSLAGAGIYNEQFF.

This chain uses TRBV11-2 with TRBJ2-7; 7 bases are a match to TRBD1. V lost 3 bases and J lost 0; bases outside the gene matches: 5. Per germline, CDR1 SGHAT and CDR2 FQNNGV. CDR3 length: 15 amino acids. The CDR3 region is CASSLAGDSSYEQYF. The CDR3 coding sequence is TGTGCCAGCAGCTTGGCAGGGGACAGCTCCTACGAGCAGTACTTC. The full variable domain, its missing parts supplied by reference TRBV11-2 and TRBJ2-7, is EAGVAQSPRYKIIEKRQSVAFWCNPISGHATLYWYQQILGQGPKLLIQFQNNGVVDDSQLPKDRFSAERLKGVDSTLKIQPAKLEDSAVYLCASSLAGDSSYEQYFGPGTRLTVT.

This sequence joins TRBV6-2 or TRBV6-3 and TRBJ1-5, with D maybe TRBD1 (5 bases). The CDR3 is 16 residues long. In germline, CDR1 is MNHEY, CDR2 SVGEGT. V lost 2 bases, J lost 3 bases, and 14 bases lay in between. CDR3 DNA sequence: TGTGCCAGCAGTTACGTGCAGGGCGGCTTCAATCAGCCCCAGCATTTT. Amino acids: CASSYVQGGFNQPQHF.

In this sample, this clone turned up once. V and J are TRBV5-1 and TRBJ1-2, with 8 bases that match TRBD1. The J segment lost 10 bases and the V segment lost 0 bases, leaving 2 bases of the junction unmatched. CDR1 and CDR2 from the germline V gene are SGHRS and YFSETQ. The CDR3 spans 12 residues. The CDR3 region is CASSLGQGAYTF. CDR3 sequence (DNA): TGCGCCAGCAGCTTGGGCCAGGGGGCCTACACCTTC.

The V and J genes are TRBV14 and TRBJ1-5, with TRBD1 matching 7 bases. Trimming at V came to 0 bases and at J to 0 bases, leaving 8 bases not matched to a gene. The CDR3 contains 18 residues. CDR1 and CDR2 from the germline V gene are SGHDN and FVKESK. The CDR3 DNA sequence: TGTGCCAGCAGCCAAGAAATGGGACAGCTATATAGCAATCAGCCCCAGCATTTT. It translates to CASSQEMGQLYSNQPQHF.

This rearrangement joins TRBV28 to TRBJ1-1, with TRBD1 matching over 7 bases. There are 12 residues in the CDR3. The junction had 3 bases not matched to a gene; V was cut back by 6 bases and J by 5 bases. Germline-derived CDR1 and CDR2 are MDHEN and SYDVKM. The CDR3, as DNA: TGTGCCAGCAGAACAGGGGATACTGAAGCTTTCTTT. Translated, it gives CASRTGDTEAFF.

The CDR3 loop is CASSTGGAAGANVLTF. In DNA, the CDR3 is TGTGCCAGCAGTACAGGGGGCGCGGCTGGGGCCAACGTCCTGACTTTC. The chain combines TRBV27 with TRBJ2-6, with 9 nucleotides matching TRBD1. V lost 5 bases, J lost 2 bases, and 4 bases stayed unmatched. Germline V gives CDR1 MNHEY, CDR2 SMNVEV (reference sequence). There are 16 residues in the CDR3.

The V gene is TRBV5-1, the J gene TRBJ2-1; D is undetermined. The V end was cut by 4 bases, the J end by 0 bases, with 8 bases between. The germline CDR1 and CDR2 sequences are SGHRS and YFSETQ. The CDR3 has 14 amino acids. The CDR3 loop is CASSPSSSYNEQFF. CDR3 DNA sequence: TGCGCCAGCAGCCCGTCTAGCTCCTACAATGAGCAGTTCTTC. Full variable domain (rest looked up from reference TRBV5-1 and TRBJ2-1): KAGVTQTPRYLIKTRGQQVTLSCSPISGHRSVSWYQQTPGQGLQFLFEYFSETQRNKGNFPGRFSGRQFSNSRSEMNVSTLELGDSALYLCASSPSSSYNEQFFGPGTRLTVL.

Many counts were recorded for this clone. This sequence joins TRBV7-3 and TRBJ2-3, with TRBD1 matching 8 bases. The V gene's germline CDR1 is SGHTA and CDR2 FQGTGA. J gave up 1 base and V 5 bases, and 17 bases lay outside the gene matches. The CDR3 contains 19 residues. CDR3 sequence: CASSLLQGERRVGTDTQYF. The CDR3, as DNA: TGTGCCAGCAGCCTTCTACAGGGGGAAAGACGTGTCGGCACAGATACGCAGTATTTT.

This rearrangement joins TRBV6-5 to TRBJ2-6; tentatively, D is TRBD2 (5 bases). Germline loops: CDR1 MNHEY, CDR2 SVGAGI. V lost 11 bases, J lost 1 base, and 9 bases lay in between. The length of the CDR3 is 13 residues. The DNA for the CDR3 is TGTGCCCTCAGGAGGTCTGGGGCCAACGTCCTGACTTTC. This sequence encodes CALRRSGANVLTF.

This chain connects TRBV7-3 to TRBJ2-3; no clear D. Trimming removed 2 bases at V and 2 bases at J, with 11 bases between. Per germline, CDR1 SGHTA and CDR2 FQGTGA. This CDR3 contains 15 residues. CDR3 loop: CASSLSFQITDTQYF. The CDR3 bases are TGTGCCAGCAGCTTATCATTCCAGATCACAGATACGCAGTATTTT.

This clone came up once. V and J are TRBV2 and TRBJ2-7; the D gene is possibly TRBD1 (6 bases). The CDR3 runs to 16 residues. Trimming stripped 7 bases from V and 3 bases from J, with 22 bases between. Germline lookup yields CDR1 SNHLY and CDR2 FYNNEI. CDR3 coding DNA: TGTGCCAGCAATACTCAGGGGCTGCCAGGGGTCTACGAGCAGTACTTC. Its translation is CASNTQGLPGVYEQYF.

V usage is TRBV14 and J usage is TRBJ2-1; D remains ambiguous. The V end was cut by 1 base, the J end by 6 bases, with 10 bases between. Germline V gene data show CDR1 as SGHDN and CDR2 as FVKESK. The length of the CDR3 is 14 residues. CDR3 coding DNA: TGTGCCAGCAGCCAAGTGGCAGGCGTCAATGAGCAGTTCTTC. Protein product: CASSQVAGVNEQFF.

This chain joins TRBV5-4 and TRBJ2-7; D is ambiguous. V gave up 3 bases and J gave up 5 bases, with 18 bases separating them. The germline V gene has CDR1 SGHNT and CDR2 YYREEE (reference sequence). This CDR3 has 15 amino acids. CDR3 in DNA: TGTGCCAGCAGCTCCCCGACCTCCGCCCTGAACGAGCAGTACTTC. Residues: CASSSPTSALNEQYF.

The chain combines TRBV28 with TRBJ1-1; possible D gene TRBD1, 5 bases. V was trimmed by 7 bases and J by 1 base, leaving 13 bases between them. Germline lookup yields CDR1 MDHEN and CDR2 SYDVKM. The CDR3 is 14 residues long. CDR3 loop: CASTELGQNTEAFF. CDR3 bases: TGTGCCAGCACCGAATTGGGGCAGAACACTGAAGCTTTCTTT.

The chain combines TRBV3-1 (or the pseudogene TRBV3-2) with TRBJ1-1; D gene unclear. The CDR3 extends over 12 amino acids. Germline-derived CDR1 and CDR2 are LGHDT and YNNKEL (reference sequence). The V end was cut by 6 bases, the J end by 2 bases, with 7 bases between. The CDR3 reads CASRLENTEAFF. DNA for the CDR3: TGTGCCAGCAGACTAGAAAACACTGAAGCTTTCTTT.

The chain joins TRBV14 to TRBJ1-2; 7 bases fit TRBD1. Trimming cost V 4 bases and J 3 bases; bases outside gene matches: 8. Looked up from germline, CDR1 is SGHDN and CDR2 is FVKESK. CDR3 length: 15 amino acids. CDR3 residues: CASSRTTGWDYGYTF. CDR3 DNA sequence: TGTGCCAGCAGCCGAACGACAGGGTGGGACTATGGCTACACCTTC.

The rearrangement links TRBV9 to TRBJ2-1; D possibly corresponds to TRBD2 (5 bases). V was clipped by 0 bases and J by 6 bases, with 10 bases between them. CDR3 length: 14 amino acids. From germline, CDR1 is SGDLS and CDR2 YYNGEE. The CDR3: CASSVVVSGNEQFF. CDR3 DNA: TGTGCCAGCAGCGTAGTAGTGAGCGGCAATGAGCAGTTCTTC.